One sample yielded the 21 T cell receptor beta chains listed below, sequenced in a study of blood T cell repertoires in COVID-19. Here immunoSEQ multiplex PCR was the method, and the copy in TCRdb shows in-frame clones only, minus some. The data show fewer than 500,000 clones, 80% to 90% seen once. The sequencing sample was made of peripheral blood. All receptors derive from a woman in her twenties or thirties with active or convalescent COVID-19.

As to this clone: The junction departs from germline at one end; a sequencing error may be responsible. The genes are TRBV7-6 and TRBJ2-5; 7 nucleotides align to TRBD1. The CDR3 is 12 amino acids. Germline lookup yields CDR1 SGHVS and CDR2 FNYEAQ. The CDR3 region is CASSLVGQAVNF. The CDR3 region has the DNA TGTGCCAGCAGCTTAGTTGGACAGGCCGTAAACTTC.

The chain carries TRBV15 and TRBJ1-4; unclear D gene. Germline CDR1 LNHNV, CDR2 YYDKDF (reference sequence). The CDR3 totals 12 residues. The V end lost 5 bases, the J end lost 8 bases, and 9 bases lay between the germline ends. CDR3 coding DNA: TGTGCCACCAGCCGGGTGCGGGAAAAACTGTTTTTT. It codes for CATSRVREKLFF.

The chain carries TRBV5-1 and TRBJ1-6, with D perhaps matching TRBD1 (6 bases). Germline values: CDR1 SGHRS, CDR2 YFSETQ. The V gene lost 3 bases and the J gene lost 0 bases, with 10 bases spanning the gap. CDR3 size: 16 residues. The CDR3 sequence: CASSSGQSSYNSPLHF. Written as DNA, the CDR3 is TGCGCCAGCAGCTCAGGACAGAGCTCCTATAATTCACCCCTCCACTTT.

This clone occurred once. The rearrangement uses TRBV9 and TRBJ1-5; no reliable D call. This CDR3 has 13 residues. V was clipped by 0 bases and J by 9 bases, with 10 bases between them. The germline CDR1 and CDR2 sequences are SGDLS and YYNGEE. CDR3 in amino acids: CASSVGAARPQHF. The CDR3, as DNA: TGTGCCAGCAGCGTAGGAGCTGCGCGGCCCCAGCATTTT.

The CDR3 loop is CASSLSRTVYGYTF. Written as DNA, the CDR3 is TGTGCCAGCAGTTTGTCAAGGACAGTCTATGGCTACACCTTC. V and J are TRBV6-5 and TRBJ1-2, with a tentative D call TRBD1 (6 bases). The germline V and J ends were trimmed by 4 bases and 4 bases, with 13 bases remaining between them. CDR1 is MNHEY and CDR2 is SVGAGI in the germline V gene. The CDR3 consists of 14 residues.

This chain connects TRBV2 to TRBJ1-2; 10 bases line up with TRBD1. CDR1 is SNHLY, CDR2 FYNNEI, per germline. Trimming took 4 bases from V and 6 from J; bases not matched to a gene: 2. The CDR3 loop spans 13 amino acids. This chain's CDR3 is CASSAGQGDGYTF. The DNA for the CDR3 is TGTGCCAGCAGTGCCGGACAGGGGGATGGCTACACCTTC.

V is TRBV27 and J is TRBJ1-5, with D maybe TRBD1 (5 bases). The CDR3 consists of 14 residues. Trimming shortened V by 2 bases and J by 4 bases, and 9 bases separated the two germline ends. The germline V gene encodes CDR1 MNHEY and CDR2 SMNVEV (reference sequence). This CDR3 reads CASSLTGQNQPQHF. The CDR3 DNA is TGTGCCAGCAGTTTAACAGGCCAAAATCAGCCCCAGCATTTT.

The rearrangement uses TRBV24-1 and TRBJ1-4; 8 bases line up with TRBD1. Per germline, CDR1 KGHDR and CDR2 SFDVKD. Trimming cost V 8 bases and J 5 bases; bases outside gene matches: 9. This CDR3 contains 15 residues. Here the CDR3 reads CATITPDRANEKLFF. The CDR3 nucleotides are TGTGCCACCATTACCCCGGACAGGGCGAATGAAAAACTGTTTTTT.

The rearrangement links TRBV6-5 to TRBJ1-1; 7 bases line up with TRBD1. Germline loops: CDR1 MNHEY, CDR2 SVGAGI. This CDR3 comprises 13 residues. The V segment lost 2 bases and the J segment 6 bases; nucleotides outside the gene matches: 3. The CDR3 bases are TGTGCCAGCAGTTACAGGGGGCTCGCTGAAGCTTTCTTT. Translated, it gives CASSYRGLAEAFF.

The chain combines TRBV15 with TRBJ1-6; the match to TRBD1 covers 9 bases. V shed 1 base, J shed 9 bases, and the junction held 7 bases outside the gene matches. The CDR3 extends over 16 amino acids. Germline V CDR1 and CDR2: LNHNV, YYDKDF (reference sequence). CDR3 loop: CATSRGGGQGTSPLHF. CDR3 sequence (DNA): TGTGCCACCAGCAGAGGCGGTGGACAGGGGACTTCACCCCTCCACTTT.

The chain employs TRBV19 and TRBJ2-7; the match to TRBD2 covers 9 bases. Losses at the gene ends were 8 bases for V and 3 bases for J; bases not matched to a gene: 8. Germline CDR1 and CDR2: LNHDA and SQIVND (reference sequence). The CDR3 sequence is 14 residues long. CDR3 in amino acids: CASSPGTSRYEQYF. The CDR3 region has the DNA TGTGCCAGTTCCCCCGGGACTAGCCGCTACGAGCAGTACTTC.

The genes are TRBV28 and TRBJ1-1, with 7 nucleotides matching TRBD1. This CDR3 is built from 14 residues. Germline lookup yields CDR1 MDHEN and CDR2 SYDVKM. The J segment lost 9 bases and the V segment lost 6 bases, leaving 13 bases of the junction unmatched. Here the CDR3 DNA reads TGTGCCAGCAGCAGCCCGAACAGGGGCGGACAAGCTTTCTTT. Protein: CASSSPNRGGQAFF.

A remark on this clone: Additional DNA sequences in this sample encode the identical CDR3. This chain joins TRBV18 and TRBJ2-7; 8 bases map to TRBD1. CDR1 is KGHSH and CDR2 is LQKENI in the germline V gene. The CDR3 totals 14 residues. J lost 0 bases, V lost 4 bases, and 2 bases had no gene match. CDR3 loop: CASSQDRASYEQYF. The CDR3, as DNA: TGTGCCAGCTCACAGGACAGGGCCTCCTACGAGCAGTACTTC. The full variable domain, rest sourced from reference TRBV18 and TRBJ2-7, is NAGVMQNPRHLVRRRGQEARLRCSPMKGHSHVYWYRQLPEEGLKFMVYLQKENIIDESGMPKERFSAEFPKEGPSILRIQQVVRGDSAAYFCASSQDRASYEQYFGPGTRLTVT.

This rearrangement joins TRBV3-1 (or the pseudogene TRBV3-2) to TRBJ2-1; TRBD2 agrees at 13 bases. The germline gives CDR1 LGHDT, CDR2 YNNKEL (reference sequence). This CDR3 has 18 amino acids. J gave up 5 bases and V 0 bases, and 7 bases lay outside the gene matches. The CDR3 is CASSQDRRTSGSDNEQFF. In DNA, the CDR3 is TGTGCCAGCAGCCAAGATCGGCGGACTAGCGGGAGCGACAATGAGCAGTTCTTC.

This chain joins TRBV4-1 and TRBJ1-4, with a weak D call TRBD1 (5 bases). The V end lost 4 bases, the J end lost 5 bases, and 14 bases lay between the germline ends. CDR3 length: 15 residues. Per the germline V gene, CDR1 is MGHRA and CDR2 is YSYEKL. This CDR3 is CASSPIGGNNEKLFF. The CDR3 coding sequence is TGCGCCAGCAGCCCGATTGGGGGGAACAATGAAAAACTGTTTTTT.

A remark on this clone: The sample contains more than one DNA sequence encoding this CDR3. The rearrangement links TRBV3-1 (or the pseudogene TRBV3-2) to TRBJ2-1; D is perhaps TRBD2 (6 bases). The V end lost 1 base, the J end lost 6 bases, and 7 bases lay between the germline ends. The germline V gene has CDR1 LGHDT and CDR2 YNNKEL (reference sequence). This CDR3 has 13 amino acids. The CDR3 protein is CASSQAGVNEQFF. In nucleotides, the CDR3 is TGTGCCAGCAGCCAAGCGGGAGTCAATGAGCAGTTCTTC.

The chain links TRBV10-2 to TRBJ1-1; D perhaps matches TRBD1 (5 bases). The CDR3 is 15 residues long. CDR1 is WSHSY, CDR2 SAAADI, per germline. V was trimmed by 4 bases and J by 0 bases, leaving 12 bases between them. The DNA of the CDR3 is TGCGCCAGCAGTGCCTGGCAGGACATGAACACTGAAGCTTTCTTT. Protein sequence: CASSAWQDMNTEAFF.

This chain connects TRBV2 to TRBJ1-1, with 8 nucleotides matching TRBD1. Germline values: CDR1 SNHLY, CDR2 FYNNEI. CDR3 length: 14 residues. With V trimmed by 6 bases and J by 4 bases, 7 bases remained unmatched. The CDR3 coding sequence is TGTGCCAGCAGCCCGACAGGGGTGAGCACTGAAGCTTTCTTT. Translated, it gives CASSPTGVSTEAFF.

Here the CDR3 reads CASSIGGDTQYF. Here the CDR3 DNA reads TGTGCCAGTAGTATAGGAGGAGATACGCAGTATTTT. The rearrangement joins TRBV19 to TRBJ2-3; no definite D call. The germline V gene encodes CDR1 LNHDA and CDR2 SQIVND (reference sequence). CDR3 length: 12 residues. With 1 base removed from V and 5 bases from J, the gap between germline ends came to 4 bases. The entire variable domain, with the rest obtained from reference TRBV19 and TRBJ2-3, is as follows: DGGITQSPKYLFRKEGQNVTLSCEQNLNHDAMYWYRQDPGQGLRLIYYSQIVNDFQKGDIAEGYSVSREKKESFPLTVTSAQKNPTAFYLCASSIGGDTQYFGPGTRLTVL.

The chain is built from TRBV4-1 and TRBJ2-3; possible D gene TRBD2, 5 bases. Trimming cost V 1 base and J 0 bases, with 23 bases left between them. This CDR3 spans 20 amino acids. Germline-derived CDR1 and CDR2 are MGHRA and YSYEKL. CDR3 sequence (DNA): TGCGCCAGCAGCCAAGGTTGGGGTCGCGGGCCCTTCCTTAGCACAGATACGCAGTATTTT. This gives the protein CASSQGWGRGPFLSTDTQYF.

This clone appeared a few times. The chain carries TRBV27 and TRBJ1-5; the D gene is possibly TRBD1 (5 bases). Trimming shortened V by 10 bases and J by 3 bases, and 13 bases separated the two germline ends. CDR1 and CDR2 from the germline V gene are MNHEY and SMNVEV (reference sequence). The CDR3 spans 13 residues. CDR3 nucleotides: TGTGCCACCGCTGCGGGGCCCAATCAGCCCCAGCATTTT. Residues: CATAAGPNQPQHF.